This T cell receptor beta chain stems from a study of shared clonotypes between healthy human individuals. Study background: A couple of female and three male donors aged 18 to 49 were enrolled. Per-donor plates numbered three CD4 naive, three CD4 memory, two CD8 naive and one CD8 memory.

Study-wide points: Estimated clonotype richness was generally higher in naive than memory subsets.

Memory CD4+ cells were the fraction left after CD45RA+ naive selection. TCRdb's copy holds only in-frame clones and misses some; the assay was immunoSEQ multiplex PCR. In the table there are roughly 2.4 million clones, 90% to 97% of which are singletons. Of note for this clone: Its antigen is currently unknown.

Sample: naive CD4+ T cells sorted from blood. Stated subset: CD45RA+ positively selected. The TCR comes from a man between 18 and 29 years old in good health.

CDR3 DNA sequence: TGCGCCAGCAGCTTGGCCTTCGTAGGGACGGGCTATGGCTACACCTTC. Encoded protein: CASSLAFVGTGYGYTF. The V gene is TRBV5-1, the J gene TRBJ1-2; a weak D match, TRBD1 (5 bases). Trimming removed 0 bases at V and 4 bases at J, with 16 bases between. The germline V gene encodes CDR1 SGHRS and CDR2 YFSETQ. This CDR3 region has 16 residues.